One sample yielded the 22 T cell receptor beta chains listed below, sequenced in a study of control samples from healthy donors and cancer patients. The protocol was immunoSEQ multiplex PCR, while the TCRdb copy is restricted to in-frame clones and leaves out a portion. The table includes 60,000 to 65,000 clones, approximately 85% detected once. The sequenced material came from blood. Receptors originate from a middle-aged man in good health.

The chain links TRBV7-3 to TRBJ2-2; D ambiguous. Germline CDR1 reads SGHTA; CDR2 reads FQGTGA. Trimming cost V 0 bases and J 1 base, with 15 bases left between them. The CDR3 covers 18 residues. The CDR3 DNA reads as TGTGCCAGCAGCTTAACATTTTCGGGCGGACGGAACACCGGGGAGCTGTTTTTT. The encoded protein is CASSLTFSGGRNTGELFF.

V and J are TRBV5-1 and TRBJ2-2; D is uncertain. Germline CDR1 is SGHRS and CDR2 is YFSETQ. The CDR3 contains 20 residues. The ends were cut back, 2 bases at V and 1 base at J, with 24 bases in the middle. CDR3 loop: CASSFALRNVGSRNTGELFF. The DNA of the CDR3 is TGCGCCAGCAGCTTTGCTTTAAGGAACGTCGGCAGCCGGAACACCGGGGAGCTGTTTTTT.

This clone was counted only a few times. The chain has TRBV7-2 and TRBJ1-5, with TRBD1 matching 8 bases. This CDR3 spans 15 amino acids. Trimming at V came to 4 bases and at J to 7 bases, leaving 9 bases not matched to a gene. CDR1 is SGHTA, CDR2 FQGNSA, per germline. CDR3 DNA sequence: TGTGCCAGCAGCTCCTCCGGACAGGGTTACCAGCCCCAGCATTTT. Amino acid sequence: CASSSSGQGYQPQHF.

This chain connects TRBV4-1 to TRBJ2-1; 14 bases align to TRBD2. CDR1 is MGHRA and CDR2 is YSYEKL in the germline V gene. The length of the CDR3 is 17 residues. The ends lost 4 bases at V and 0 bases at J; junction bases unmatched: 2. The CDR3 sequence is CASSRLAGGSSYNEQFF. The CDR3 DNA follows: TGCGCCAGCAGCCGACTAGCGGGAGGGAGCTCCTACAATGAGCAGTTCTTC.

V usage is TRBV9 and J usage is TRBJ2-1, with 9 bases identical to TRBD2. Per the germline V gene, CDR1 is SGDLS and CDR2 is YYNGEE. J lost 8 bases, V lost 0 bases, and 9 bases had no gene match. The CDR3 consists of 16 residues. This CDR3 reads CASSVARLAGSDEQFF. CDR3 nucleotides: TGTGCCAGCAGCGTAGCTAGGCTAGCGGGATCAGATGAGCAGTTCTTC.

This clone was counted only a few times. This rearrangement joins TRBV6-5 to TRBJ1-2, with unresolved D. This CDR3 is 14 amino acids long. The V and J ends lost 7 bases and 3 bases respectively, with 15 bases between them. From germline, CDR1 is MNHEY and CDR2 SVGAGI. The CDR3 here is CASTSGPADYGYTF. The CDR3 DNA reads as TGTGCCAGCACTAGCGGGCCTGCGGACTATGGCTACACCTTC.

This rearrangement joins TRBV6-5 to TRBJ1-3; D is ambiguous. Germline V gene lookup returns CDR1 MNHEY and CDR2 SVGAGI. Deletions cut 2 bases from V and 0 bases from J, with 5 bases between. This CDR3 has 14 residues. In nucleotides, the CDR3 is TGTGCCAGCAGTTACGGAAACTCTGGAAACACCATATATTTT. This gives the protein CASSYGNSGNTIYF.

The CDR3 region is CASSLGQSYEQYF. The CDR3 DNA follows: TGTGCCAGCAGTTTGGGACAGTCCTACGAGCAGTACTTC. V is TRBV27 and J is TRBJ2-7, with 7 bases aligning to TRBD1. Germline-derived CDR1 and CDR2 are MNHEY and SMNVEV (reference sequence). The CDR3 spans 13 residues. Losses at the gene ends were 3 bases for V and 1 base for J; bases not matched to a gene: 0.

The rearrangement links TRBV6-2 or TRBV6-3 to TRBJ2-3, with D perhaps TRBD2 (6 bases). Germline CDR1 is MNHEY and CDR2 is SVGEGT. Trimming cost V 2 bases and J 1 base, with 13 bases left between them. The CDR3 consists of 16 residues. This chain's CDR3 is CASSYTRGVRTDTQYF. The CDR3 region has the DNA TGTGCCAGCAGTTACACCCGCGGGGTTCGCACAGATACGCAGTATTTT.

The CDR3 nucleotides are TGTGCCAGCAGACCCCCGGCGGGGGGAAACACTGAAGCTTTCTTT. Encoded protein: CASRPPAGGNTEAFF. The V and J genes are TRBV9 and TRBJ1-1; maybe TRBD1 (5 bases). Trimming stripped 5 bases from V and 2 bases from J, with 16 bases between. The CDR3 consists of 15 residues. Germline V gene sequence: CDR1 SGDLS, CDR2 YYNGEE.

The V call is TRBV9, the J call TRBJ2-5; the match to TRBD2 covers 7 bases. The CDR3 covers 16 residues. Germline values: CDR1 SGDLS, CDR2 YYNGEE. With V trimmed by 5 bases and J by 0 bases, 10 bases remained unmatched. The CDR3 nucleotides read TGTGCCAGCAGTGCCCTGAGCGGGGTGTACCAAGAGACCCAGTACTTC. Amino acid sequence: CASSALSGVYQETQYF. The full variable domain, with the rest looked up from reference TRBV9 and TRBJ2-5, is DSGVTQTPKHLITATGQRVTLRCSPRSGDLSVYWYQQSLDQGLQFLIQYYNGEERAKGNILERFSAQQFPDLHSELNLSSLELGDSALYFCASSALSGVYQETQYFGPGTRLLVL.

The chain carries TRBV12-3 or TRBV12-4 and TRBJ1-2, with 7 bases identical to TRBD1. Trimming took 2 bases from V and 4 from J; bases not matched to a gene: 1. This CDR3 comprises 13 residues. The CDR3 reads CASSLRTGYGYTF. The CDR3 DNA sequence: TGTGCCAGCAGTTTAAGGACAGGCTATGGCTACACCTTC.

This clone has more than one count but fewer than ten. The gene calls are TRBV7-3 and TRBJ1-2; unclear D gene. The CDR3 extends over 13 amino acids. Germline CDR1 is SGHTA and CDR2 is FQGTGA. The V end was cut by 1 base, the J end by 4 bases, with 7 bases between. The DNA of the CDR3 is TGTGCCAGCAGCTTAATCCCGGGCTATGGCTACACCTTC. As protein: CASSLIPGYGYTF.

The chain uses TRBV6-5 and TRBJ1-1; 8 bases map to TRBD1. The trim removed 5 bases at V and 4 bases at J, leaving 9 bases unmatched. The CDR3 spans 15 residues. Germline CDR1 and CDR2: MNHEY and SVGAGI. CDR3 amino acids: CASSPRQGTSTEAFF. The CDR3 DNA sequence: TGTGCCAGCAGTCCACGACAGGGGACGAGCACTGAAGCTTTCTTT.

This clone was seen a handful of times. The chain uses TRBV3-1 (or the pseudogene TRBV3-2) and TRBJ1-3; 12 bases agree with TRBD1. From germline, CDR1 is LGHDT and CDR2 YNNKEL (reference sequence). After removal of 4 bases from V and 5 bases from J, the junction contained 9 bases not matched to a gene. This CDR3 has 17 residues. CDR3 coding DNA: TGTGCCAGCAGCCGAATTCCGGGACAGGGGGCAAGAAACACCATATATTTT. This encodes CASSRIPGQGARNTIYF.

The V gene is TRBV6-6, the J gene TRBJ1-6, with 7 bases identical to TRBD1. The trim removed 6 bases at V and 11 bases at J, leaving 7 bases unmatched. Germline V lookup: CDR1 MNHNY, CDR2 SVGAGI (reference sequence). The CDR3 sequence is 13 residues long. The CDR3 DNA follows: TGTGCCAGCAGGACCGGGACAGTAACACCCCTCCACTTT. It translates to CASRTGTVTPLHF.

The CDR3 region is CASSLKRDSLYNEQFF. CDR3 coding DNA: TGTGCCAGCAGTCTCAAACGGGACAGTCTCTACAATGAGCAGTTCTTC. The gene calls are TRBV5-4 and TRBJ2-1; 7 nucleotides align to TRBD1. V was pared by 5 bases and J by 3 bases, with 11 bases of the junction left unmatched. The CDR3 is made up of 16 amino acids. CDR1 is SGHNT, CDR2 YYREEE, per germline (reference sequence).

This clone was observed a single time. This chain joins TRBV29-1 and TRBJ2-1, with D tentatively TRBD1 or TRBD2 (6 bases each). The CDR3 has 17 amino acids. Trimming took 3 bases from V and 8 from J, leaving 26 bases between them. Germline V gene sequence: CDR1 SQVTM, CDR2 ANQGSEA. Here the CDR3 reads CSVDSGAARSWVDEQFF. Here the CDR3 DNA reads TGCAGCGTTGATTCGGGGGCAGCCCGATCTTGGGTGGATGAGCAGTTCTTC.

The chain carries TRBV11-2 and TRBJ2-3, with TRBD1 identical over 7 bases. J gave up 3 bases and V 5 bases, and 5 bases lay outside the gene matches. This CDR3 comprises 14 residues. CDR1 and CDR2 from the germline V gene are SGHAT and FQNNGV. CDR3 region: CASSQDRETDTQYF. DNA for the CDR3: TGTGCCAGCAGCCAAGACAGGGAAACAGATACGCAGTATTTT.

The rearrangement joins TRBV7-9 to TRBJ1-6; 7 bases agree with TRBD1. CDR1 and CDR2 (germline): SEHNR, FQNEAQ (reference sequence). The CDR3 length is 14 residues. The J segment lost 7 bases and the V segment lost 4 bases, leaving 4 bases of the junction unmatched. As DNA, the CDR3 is TGTGCCAGCAGCTCGACAGGGATGAATTCACCCCTCCACTTT. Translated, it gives CASSSTGMNSPLHF.

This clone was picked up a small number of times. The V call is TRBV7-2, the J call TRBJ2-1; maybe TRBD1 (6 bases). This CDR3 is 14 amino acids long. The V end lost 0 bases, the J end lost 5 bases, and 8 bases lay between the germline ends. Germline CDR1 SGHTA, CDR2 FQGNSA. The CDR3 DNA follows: TGTGCCAGCAGCTTAGCGTGGACAGACAATGAGCAGTTCTTC. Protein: CASSLAWTDNEQFF.

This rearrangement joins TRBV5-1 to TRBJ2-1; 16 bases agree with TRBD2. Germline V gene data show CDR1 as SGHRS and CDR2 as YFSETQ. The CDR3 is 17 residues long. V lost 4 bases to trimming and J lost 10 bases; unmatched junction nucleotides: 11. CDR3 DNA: TGCGCCAGCAGCCTAACCGGGACTAGCGGGGGGGCCGGGGAGCAGTTCTTC. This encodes CASSLTGTSGGAGEQFF.